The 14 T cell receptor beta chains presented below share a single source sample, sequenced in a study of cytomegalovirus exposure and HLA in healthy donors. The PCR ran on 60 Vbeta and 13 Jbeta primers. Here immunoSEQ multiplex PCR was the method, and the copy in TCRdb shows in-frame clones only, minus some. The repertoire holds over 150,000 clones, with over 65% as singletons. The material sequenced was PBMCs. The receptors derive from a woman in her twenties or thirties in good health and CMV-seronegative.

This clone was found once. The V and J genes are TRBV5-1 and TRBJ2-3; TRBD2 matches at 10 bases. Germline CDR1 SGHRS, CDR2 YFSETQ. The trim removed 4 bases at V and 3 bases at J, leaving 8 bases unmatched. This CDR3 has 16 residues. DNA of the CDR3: TGCGCCAGCAGCGGACGACTAGCGGGCATAACAGATACGCAGTATTTT. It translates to CASSGRLAGITDTQYF.

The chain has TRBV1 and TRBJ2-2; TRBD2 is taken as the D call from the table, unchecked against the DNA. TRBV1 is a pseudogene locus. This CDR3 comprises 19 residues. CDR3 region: CTSSQDWASGGLDTGELFF. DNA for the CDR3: TGCACCAGCAGCCAAGATTGGGCTAGCGGGGGCCTGGACACCGGGGAGCTGTTTTTT.

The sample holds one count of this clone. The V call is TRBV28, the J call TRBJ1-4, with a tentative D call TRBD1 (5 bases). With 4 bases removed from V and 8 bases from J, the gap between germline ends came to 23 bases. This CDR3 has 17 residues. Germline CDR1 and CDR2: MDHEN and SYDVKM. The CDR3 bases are TGTGCCAGCAGTTCCCCTCGTGACAGTACGGTTACGGAAAAACTGTTTTTT. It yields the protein CASSSPRDSTVTEKLFF.

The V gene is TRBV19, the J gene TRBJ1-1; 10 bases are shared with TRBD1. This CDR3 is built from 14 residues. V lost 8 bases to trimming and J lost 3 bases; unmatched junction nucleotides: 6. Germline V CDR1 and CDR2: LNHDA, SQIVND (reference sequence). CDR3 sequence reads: CASSSGTGDTEAFF. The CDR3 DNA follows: TGTGCCAGTTCCTCCGGGACAGGGGACACTGAAGCTTTCTTT.

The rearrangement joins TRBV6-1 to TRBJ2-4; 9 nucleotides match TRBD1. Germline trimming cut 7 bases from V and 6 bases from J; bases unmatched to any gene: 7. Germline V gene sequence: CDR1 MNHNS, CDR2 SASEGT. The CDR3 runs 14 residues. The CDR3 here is CASTGTGGLNIQYF. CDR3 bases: TGTGCCAGCACTGGAACAGGGGGCCTAAACATTCAGTACTTC.

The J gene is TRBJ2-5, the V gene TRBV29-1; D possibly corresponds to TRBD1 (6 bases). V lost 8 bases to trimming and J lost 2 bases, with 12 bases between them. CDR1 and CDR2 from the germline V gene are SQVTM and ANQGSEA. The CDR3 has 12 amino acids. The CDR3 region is CSPQGLQETQYF. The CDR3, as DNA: TGCAGCCCTCAGGGGCTACAAGAGACCCAGTACTTC.

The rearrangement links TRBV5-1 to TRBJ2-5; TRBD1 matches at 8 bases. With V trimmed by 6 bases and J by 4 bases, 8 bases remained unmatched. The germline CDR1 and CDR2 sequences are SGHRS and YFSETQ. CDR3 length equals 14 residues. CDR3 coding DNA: TGCGCCAGCACCACTCAGGGGGCGGGAGAGACCCAGTACTTC. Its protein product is CASTTQGAGETQYF. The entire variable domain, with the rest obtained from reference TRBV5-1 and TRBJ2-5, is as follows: KAGVTQTPRYLIKTRGQQVTLSCSPISGHRSVSWYQQTPGQGLQFLFEYFSETQRNKGNFPGRFSGRQFSNSRSEMNVSTLELGDSALYLCASTTQGAGETQYFGPGTRLLVL.

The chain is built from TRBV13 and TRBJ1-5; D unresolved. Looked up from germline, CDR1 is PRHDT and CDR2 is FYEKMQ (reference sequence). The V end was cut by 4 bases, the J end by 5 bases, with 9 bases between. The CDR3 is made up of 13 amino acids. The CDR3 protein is CASSSARDQPQHF. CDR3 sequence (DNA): TGTGCCAGCAGCTCCGCCCGGGATCAGCCCCAGCATTTT.

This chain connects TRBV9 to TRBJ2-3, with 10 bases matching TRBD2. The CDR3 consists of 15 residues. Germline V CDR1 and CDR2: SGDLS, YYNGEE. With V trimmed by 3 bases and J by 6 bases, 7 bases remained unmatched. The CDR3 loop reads CASSGSGRAWDTQYF. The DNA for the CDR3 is TGTGCCAGCAGCGGGAGCGGGAGGGCCTGGGATACGCAGTATTTT.

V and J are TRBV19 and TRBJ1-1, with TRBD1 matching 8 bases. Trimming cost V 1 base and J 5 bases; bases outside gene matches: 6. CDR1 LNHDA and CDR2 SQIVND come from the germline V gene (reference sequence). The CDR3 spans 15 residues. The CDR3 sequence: CASSIGQGAMTEAFF. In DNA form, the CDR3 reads TGTGCCAGTAGTATAGGGCAGGGGGCAATGACTGAAGCTTTCTTT. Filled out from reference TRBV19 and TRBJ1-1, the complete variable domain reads DGGITQSPKYLFRKEGQNVTLSCEQNLNHDAMYWYRQDPGQGLRLIYYSQIVNDFQKGDIAEGYSVSREKKESFPLTVTSAQKNPTAFYLCASSIGQGAMTEAFFGQGTRLTVV.

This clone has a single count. CDR3 nucleotide sequence: TGTGCCAGCAGTTGGACTATGCACAATGAGCAGTTCTTC. This gives the protein CASSWTMHNEQFF. The chain recombines TRBV2 with TRBJ2-1, with a weak D call TRBD2 (6 bases). CDR1 and CDR2 from the germline V gene are SNHLY and FYNNEI. This CDR3 has 13 residues. Trimming shortened V by 5 bases and J by 5 bases, and 10 bases separated the two germline ends.

DNA for the CDR3: TGCGCCAGCAGCCGGACCGGGACAGGGGAGGGAGGGACTGAAGCTTTCTTT. This gives the protein CASSRTGTGEGGTEAFF. The chain links TRBV5-1 to TRBJ1-1, with 10 bases that match TRBD1. The CDR3 runs to 17 residues. The ends lost 4 bases at V and 5 bases at J; junction bases unmatched: 14. Germline-derived CDR1 and CDR2 are SGHRS and YFSETQ.

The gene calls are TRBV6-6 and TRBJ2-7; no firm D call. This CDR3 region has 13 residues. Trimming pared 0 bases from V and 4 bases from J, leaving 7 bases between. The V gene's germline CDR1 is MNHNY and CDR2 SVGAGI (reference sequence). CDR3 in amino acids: CASSYSALYEQYF. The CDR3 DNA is TGTGCCAGCAGTTACTCGGCTCTTTACGAGCAGTACTTC.

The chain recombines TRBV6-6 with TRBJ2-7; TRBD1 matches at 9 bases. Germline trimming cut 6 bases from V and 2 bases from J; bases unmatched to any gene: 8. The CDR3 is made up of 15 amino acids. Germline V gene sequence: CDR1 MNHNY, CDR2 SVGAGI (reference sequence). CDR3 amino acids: CASSPPGTGTYEQYF. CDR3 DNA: TGTGCCAGCAGCCCCCCCGGGACAGGGACCTACGAGCAGTACTTC.